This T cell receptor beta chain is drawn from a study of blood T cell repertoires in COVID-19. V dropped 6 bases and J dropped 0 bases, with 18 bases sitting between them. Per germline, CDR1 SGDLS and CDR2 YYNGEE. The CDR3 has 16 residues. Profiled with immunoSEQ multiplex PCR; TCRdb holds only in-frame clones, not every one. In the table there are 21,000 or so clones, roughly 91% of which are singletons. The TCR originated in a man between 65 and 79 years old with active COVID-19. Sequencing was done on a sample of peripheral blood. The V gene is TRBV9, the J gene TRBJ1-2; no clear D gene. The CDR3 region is CASTATFGVANYGYTF. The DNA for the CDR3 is TGTGCCAGCACCGCTACGTTCGGGGTCGCTAACTATGGCTACACCTTC.